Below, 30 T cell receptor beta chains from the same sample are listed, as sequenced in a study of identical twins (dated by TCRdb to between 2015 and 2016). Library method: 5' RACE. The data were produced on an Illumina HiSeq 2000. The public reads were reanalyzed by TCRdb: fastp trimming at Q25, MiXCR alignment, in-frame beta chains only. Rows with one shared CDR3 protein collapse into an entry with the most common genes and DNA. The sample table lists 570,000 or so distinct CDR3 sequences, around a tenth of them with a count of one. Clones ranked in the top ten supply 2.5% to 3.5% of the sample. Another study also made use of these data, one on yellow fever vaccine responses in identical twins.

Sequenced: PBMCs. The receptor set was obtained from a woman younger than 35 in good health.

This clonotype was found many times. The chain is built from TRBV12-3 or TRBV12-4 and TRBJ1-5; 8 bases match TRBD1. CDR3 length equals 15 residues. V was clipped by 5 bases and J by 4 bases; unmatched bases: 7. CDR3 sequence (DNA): TGTGCCAGCAGTGAGACAGGGGATGGAAATCAGCCCCAGCATTTT. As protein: CASSETGDGNQPQHF.

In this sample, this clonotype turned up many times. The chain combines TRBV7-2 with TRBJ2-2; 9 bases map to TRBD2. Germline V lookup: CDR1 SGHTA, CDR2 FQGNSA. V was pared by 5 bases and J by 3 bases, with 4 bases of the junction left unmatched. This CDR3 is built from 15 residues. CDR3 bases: TGTGCCAGCAGCCCCCTAGCGGGACACACCGGGGAGCTGTTTTTT. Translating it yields CASSPLAGHTGELFF.

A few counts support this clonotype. This CDR3 is CASSGLNGGRVETDTQYF. Here the CDR3 DNA reads TGTGCCAGCAGCGGACTTAACGGTGGCAGGGTAGAAACAGATACGCAGTATTTT. The chain joins TRBV11-1 to TRBJ2-3, with D possibly called TRBD1 or TRBD2 (5 bases each). CDR3 length: 18 residues. Germline V gives CDR1 SGHAT, CDR2 FQDESV (reference sequence). Trimming stripped 5 bases from V and 3 bases from J, with 24 bases between.

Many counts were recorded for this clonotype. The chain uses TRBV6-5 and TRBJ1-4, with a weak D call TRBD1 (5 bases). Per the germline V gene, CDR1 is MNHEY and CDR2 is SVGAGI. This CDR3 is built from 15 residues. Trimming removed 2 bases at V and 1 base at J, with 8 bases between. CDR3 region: CASSYVGGTNEKLFF. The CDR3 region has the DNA TGTGCCAGCAGTTACGTCGGGGGAACTAATGAAAAACTGTTTTTT.

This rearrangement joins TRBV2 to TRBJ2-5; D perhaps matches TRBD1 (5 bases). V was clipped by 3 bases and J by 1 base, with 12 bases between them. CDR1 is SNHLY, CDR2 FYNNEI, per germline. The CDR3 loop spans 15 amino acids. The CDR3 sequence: CASSDRQGSQETQYF. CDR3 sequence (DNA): TGTGCCAGCAGTGACCGCCAGGGCTCCCAAGAGACCCAGTACTTC.

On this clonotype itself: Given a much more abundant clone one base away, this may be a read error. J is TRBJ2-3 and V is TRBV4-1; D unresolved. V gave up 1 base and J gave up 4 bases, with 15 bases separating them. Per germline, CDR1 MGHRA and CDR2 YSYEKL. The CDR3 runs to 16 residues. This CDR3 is CASSQVWLGIADTQYF. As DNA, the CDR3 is TGCGCCAGCAGCCAAGTATGGCTGGGGATCGCAGATACGCAGTATTTT.

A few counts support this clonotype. The CDR3: CASSYFVESYEAFF. The CDR3, as DNA: TGTGCCAGCAGTTATTTTGTAGAGTCTTACGAAGCTTTCTTT. This chain links TRBV6-2 or TRBV6-3 with TRBJ1-1, with no clear D. Trimming took off 3 bases at V and 8 bases at J, with 16 bases between the two ends. CDR3 size: 14 residues. CDR1 and CDR2 from the germline V gene are MNHEY and SVGEGT.

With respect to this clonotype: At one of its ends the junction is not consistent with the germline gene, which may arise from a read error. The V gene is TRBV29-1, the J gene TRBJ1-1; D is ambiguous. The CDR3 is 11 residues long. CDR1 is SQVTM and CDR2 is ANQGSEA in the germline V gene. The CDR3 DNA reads TGCAGCGTTGGTCGGGAGGGAGTAGCTTACTTT. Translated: CSVGREGVAYF.

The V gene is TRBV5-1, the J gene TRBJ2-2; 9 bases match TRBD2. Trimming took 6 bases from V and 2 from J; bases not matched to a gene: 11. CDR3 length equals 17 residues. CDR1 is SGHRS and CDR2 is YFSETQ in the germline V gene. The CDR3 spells CASTPFRGGENTGELFF. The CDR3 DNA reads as TGCGCCAGCACTCCGTTCCGCGGGGGGGAAAACACCGGGGAGCTGTTTTTT.

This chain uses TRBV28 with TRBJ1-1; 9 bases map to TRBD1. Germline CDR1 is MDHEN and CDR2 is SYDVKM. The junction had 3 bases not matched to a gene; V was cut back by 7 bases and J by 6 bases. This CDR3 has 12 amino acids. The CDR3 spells CASKGQGPEAFF. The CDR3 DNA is TGTGCCAGCAAGGGACAGGGTCCTGAAGCTTTCTTT. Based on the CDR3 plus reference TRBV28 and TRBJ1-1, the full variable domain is DVKVTQSSRYLVKRTGEKVFLECVQDMDHENMFWYRQDPGLGLRLIYFSYDVKMKEKGDIPEGYSVSREKKERFSLILESASTNQTSMYLCASKGQGPEAFFGQGTRLTVV.

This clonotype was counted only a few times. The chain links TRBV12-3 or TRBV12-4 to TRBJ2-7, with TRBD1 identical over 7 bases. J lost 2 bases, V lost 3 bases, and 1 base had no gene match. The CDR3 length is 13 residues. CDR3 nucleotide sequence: TGTGCCAGCAGTTTCCAGGGGGCCTACGAGCAGTACTTC. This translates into CASSFQGAYEQYF.

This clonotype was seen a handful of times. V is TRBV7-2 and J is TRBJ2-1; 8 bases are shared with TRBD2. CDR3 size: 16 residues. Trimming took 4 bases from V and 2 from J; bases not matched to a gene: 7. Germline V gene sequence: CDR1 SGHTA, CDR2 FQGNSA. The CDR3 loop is CASSSYGGATYNEQFF. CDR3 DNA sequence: TGTGCCAGCAGCTCTTACGGGGGGGCAACCTACAATGAGCAGTTCTTC.

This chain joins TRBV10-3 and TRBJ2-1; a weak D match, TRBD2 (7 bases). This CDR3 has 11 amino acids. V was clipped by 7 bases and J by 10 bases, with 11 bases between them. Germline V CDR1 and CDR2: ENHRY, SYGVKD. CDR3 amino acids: CAITSGGEQFF. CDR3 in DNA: TGTGCCATCACATCGGGGGGCGAGCAGTTCTTC.

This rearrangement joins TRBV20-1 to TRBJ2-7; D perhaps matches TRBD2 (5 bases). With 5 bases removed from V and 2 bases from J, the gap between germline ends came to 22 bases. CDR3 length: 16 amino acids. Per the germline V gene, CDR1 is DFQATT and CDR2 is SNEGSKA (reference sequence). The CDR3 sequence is CSAPGEYGDRAYEQYF. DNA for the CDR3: TGCAGTGCTCCGGGCGAGTACGGGGATAGGGCCTACGAGCAGTACTTC.

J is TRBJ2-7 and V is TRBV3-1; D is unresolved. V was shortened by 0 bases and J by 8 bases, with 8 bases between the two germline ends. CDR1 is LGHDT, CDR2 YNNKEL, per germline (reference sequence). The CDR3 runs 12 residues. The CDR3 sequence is CASSQERQKQYF. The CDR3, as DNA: TGTGCCAGCAGCCAAGAGCGGCAGAAGCAGTACTTC.

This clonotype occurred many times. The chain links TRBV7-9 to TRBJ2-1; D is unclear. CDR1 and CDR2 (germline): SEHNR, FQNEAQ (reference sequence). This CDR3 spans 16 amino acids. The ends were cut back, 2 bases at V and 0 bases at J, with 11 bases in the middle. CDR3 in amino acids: CASSLSQFGSYNEQFF. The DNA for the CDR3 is TGTGCCAGCAGCTTATCACAGTTTGGCTCCTACAATGAGCAGTTCTTC.

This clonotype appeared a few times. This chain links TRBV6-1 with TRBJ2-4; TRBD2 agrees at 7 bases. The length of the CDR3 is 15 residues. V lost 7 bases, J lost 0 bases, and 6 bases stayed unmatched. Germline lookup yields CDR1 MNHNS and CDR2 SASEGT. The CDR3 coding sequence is TGTGCCAGCAACCCGGGGGGAATAGCCAAAAACATTCAGTACTTC. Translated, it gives CASNPGGIAKNIQYF.

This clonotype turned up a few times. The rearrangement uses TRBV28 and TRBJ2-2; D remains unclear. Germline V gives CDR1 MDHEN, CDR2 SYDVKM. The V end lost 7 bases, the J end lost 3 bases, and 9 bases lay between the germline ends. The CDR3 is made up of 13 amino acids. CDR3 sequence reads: CASTRQDTGELFF. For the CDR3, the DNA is TGTGCCAGCACCAGGCAAGACACCGGGGAGCTGTTTTTT.

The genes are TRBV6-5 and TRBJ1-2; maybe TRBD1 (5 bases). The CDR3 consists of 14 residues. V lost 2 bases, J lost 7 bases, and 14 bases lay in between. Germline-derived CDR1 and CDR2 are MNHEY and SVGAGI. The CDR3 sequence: CASSYKGETGGYTF. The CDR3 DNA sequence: TGTGCCAGCAGTTACAAAGGGGAAACGGGTGGCTACACCTTC.

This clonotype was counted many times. The chain's CDR3 is CASSSAHPNEQFF. CDR3 coding DNA: TGTGCCAGCAGCTCCGCTCATCCCAATGAGCAGTTCTTC. V is TRBV7-6 and J is TRBJ2-1; no firm D call. Germline CDR1 and CDR2: SGHVS and FNYEAQ. V shed 4 bases and J shed 6 bases, with 10 bases lying between them. The CDR3 runs to 13 residues.

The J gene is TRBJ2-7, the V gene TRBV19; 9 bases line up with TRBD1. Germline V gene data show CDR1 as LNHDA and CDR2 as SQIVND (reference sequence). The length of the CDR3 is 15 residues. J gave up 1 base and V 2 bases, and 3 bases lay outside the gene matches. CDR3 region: CASSISTGGSYEQYF. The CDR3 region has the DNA TGTGCCAGTAGTATATCGACAGGGGGGTCCTACGAGCAGTACTTC. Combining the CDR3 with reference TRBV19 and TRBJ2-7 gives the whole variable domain DGGITQSPKYLFRKEGQNVTLSCEQNLNHDAMYWYRQDPGQGLRLIYYSQIVNDFQKGDIAEGYSVSREKKESFPLTVTSAQKNPTAFYLCASSISTGGSYEQYFGPGTRLTVT.

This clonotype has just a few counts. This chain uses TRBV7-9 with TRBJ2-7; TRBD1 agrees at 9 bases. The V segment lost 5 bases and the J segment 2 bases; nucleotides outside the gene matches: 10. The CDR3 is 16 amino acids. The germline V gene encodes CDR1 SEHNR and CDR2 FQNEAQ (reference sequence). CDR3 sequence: CASSPTGGVLTYEQYF. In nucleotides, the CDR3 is TGTGCCAGCAGCCCTACAGGGGGCGTCCTAACCTACGAGCAGTACTTC.

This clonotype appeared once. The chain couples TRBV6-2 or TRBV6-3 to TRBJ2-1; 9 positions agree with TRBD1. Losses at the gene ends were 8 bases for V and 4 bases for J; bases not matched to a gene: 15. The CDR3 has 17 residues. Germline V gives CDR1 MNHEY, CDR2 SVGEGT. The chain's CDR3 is CASSRARPGQGYNEQFF. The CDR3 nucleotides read TGTGCCAGCTCCAGAGCGAGACCGGGACAGGGATACAATGAGCAGTTCTTC.

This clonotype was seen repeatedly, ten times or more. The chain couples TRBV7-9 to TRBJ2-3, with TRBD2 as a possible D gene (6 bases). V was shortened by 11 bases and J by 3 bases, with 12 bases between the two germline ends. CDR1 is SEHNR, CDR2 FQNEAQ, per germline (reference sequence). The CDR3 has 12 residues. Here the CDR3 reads CAGLGGTDTQYF. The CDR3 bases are TGTGCCGGACTTGGGGGGACAGATACGCAGTATTTT.

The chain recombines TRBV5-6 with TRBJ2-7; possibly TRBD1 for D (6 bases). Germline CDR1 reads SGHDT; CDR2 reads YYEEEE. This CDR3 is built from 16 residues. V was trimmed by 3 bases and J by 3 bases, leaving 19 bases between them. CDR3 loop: CASSSGPGTRGYEQYF. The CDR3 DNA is TGTGCCAGCAGCTCGGGTCCCGGGACAAGGGGCTACGAGCAGTACTTC.

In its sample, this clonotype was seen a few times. This chain's CDR3 is CASSYTANYGYTF. CDR3 in DNA: TGTGCCAGCAGTTACACCGCTAACTATGGCTACACCTTC. J is TRBJ1-2 and V is TRBV6-6; no firm D call. This CDR3 region has 13 residues. V lost 2 bases and J 0 bases, leaving 4 bases between the germline ends. CDR1 MNHNY and CDR2 SVGAGI come from the germline V gene (reference sequence).

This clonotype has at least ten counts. CDR3 region: CASSQDNTGELFF. Here the CDR3 DNA reads TGCGCCAGCAGCCAAGATAACACCGGGGAGCTGTTTTTT. The chain combines TRBV4-3 with TRBJ2-2; D is ambiguous. The CDR3 runs to 13 residues. CDR1 and CDR2 (germline): LGHNA, YSLEER. V was trimmed by 0 bases and J by 2 bases, leaving 1 base between them.

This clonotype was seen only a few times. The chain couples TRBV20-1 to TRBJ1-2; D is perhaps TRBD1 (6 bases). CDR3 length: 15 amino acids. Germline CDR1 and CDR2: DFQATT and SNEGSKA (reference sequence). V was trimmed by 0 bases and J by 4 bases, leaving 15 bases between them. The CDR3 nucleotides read TGCAGTGCTAGAGATTATTCGGACAGCTCCTATGGCTACACCTTC. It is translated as CSARDYSDSSYGYTF.

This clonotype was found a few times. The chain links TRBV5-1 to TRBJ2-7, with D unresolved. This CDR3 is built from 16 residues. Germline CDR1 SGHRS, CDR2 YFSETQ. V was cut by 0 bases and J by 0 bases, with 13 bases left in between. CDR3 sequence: CASSLDFGRSSYEQYF. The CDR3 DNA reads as TGCGCCAGCAGCTTGGACTTTGGCAGGTCCTCCTACGAGCAGTACTTC.

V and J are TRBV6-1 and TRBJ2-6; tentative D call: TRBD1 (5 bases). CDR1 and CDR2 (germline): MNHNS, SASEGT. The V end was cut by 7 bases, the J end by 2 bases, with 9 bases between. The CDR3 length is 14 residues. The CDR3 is CASIGAAGANVLTF. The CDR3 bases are TGTGCCAGCATAGGGGCAGCTGGGGCCAACGTCCTGACTTTC.